This entry concerns a single TCR beta chain. It has no known antigen specificity. No clone much larger than this one lies a single base away; base qualities are absent. This specimen comes from a study of cytomegalovirus exposure and HLA in healthy donors (TCRdb year 2017). Regarding the complete study: An earlier analysis of fewer than 750 of the donors reported about 300 Gb of sequence data and around 110 million unique TCR beta sequences obtained from around 180 million T cells. About 330 gigabases of sequencing data and tens of millions of unique TCR sequences made up an early release that covered fewer than 650 HLA-typed donors. The genetic ancestry cluster associated with self-reported Caucasian donors included 81% of the 300 to 400 genotyped donors. The study was designed to test whether signatures of past pathogen exposure could be identified by cataloging public T cell receptors. The T cell repertoires of some 670 subjects were profiled by immunosequencing and related to cytomegalovirus serostatus. Besides the first cohort of 666 subjects, a separate validation cohort made up of about 120 different subjects was used. To predict cytomegalovirus infection status, the study combined high-throughput TCR immunosequencing, statistical association of individual TCRs with disease status, and machine learning. To study patterns of TCR occurrence, a later analysis re-analyzed previously published TCR beta repertoires from 550 to 800 donors and added high-resolution HLA genotyping. Rather than using new phenotypic data, the later analysis identified candidate immune exposures from TCR beta sequences and from how often those sequences occurred across donors. To decide whether each TCR beta V gene segment behaved as functional or pseudogenic, an earlier analysis of some 600 of the donors relied on high-throughput TCR beta sequencing. Donor age, sex, ethnicity and CMV serostatus were collected together with the repertoire data. A later genetic analysis used genome-wide SNP genotypes for about three fifths of the 666 donors, treating that subset as a discovery cohort. Every discovery cohort repertoire had been produced on one sequencing platform. HLA typing included class I and class II loci at four-digit resolution. The number of typed donors differed by locus: about 620-640 for A, B, C, DRB1 and DQB1; 522 for DQA1; fewer than 610 for DPA1; and some 450 for DPB1. Roughly five DR-DQ haplotypes were handled as single units for association and clustering, since linkage in the cohort was strong. Among about 360 genotyped donors of the cohort, an average of approximately 240,000 unique TCR beta nucleotide sequences were sequenced per donor, roughly a sixth of them non-productive.

The cohort was made up of roughly 670 healthy bone marrow donors. At the time of sampling, every cohort member was nominally healthy, though immune exposures that went unrecorded were likely present. The donor was CMV seronegative and belonged to the group of around 400 seronegative cohort members. A peripheral blood sample was provided by each donor, and peripheral blood mononuclear cells were used for TCR beta sequencing. Genomic DNA was extracted from the blood cell samples with the Qiagen DNeasy Blood Extraction Kit. Libraries were constructed by the immunoSEQ multiplex PCR assay. For the multiplex PCR, a mixture combining 60 forward primers for TCR Vbeta segments and 13 reverse primers for TCR Jbeta segments was used. Amplification of the CDR3 region of rearranged TCR beta genes was performed with a multiplex PCR assay on genomic DNA. The Illumina HiSeq System was used to sequence the amplified TCR beta libraries as 87-base-pair reads. In the original analysis: In a later analysis, roughly 80 million unique TCR beta chains were counted across the 500 to 850 repertoires, and roughly 10 million of these chains were shared by at least two donors. Raw reads were error-corrected and collapsed into unique sequences with a nearest-neighbor algorithm that merged closely related sequences to remove PCR and sequencing errors. V, D and J gene segments were assigned by aligning CDR3 sequences to IMGT reference sequences. For a sequence to be retained, a match of at least six nucleotides was required to both a V gene segment and a J gene segment. A rearrangement was called productive if the CDR3 had no stop codons and remained in frame with V and J, and every other rearrangement was called non-productive. Following IMGT convention, CDR3 was defined as the stretch from the second conserved V-encoded cysteine to the conserved J-encoded phenylalanine. Sequences without an unambiguous match to a single V gene segment were excluded from the earlier analysis of a few hundred of the donors. In an earlier analysis of more than 500 of the donors, a V segment was called functional when productive rearrangements were above 56.7%, and segregating when the standard deviation between donors exceeded 5%. A statistical classification framework was built for diagnosing cytomegalovirus status from the catalog of TCR beta chain sequences. In a later analysis, TCR nucleotide sequences were compared against IMGT/GENE-DB human TR gene sequences so that V and J genes could be assigned. The TCRdist pipeline was used in a later analysis to assign CDR3 sequences and most-parsimonious VDJ recombination scenarios. A later analysis defined each TCR beta chain by its CDR3 amino acid sequence plus V-gene family, and excluded reads lacking a unique V-gene family. To address suspected cross-contamination and a sequencing artifact, a later analysis removed 450 to 700 highly shared, low-generation-probability nucleotide sequences. In a later analysis, a clonal expansion index was calculated for each public chain from normalized within-repertoire ranks of inferred template counts. In a later analysis, generation probabilities were computed with a VDJ recombination model fitted to out-of-frame rearrangements, and the resulting probabilities were checked against IGoR. Hypergeometric tests were used in a later analysis to score TCR-TCR, TCR-HLA and TCR-CMV co-occurrence, with a repertoire-size bias correction applied to the TCR pairs. In a later analysis, false discovery rates were estimated by permuting HLA or CMV assignments 20 times. In a later analysis, co-occurring TCRs were grouped with DBSCAN, and TCRdist sequence similarity was added when clustering was performed within HLA-allele-positive subsets. Co-occurrence clustering excluded repertoires with fewer than 30,000 or more than 120,000 public chains, plus five with anomalous nucleotide sharing. Entries here come from immuneACCESS through TCRdb and include only in-frame sequences with V and J called. Some clones fail to appear in such tables; in the studies checked, an unresolved V gene covers under half of the shortfall, and the cause of the remainder is unknown. V and J calls and clone size follow that table, whereas D and trimming were derived from the DNA. This sample holds some 130,000 clones; over 70% were observed only once. Roughly 1.5% of the sample is held by the ten biggest clonotypes.

The germline V gene sets CDR1 to SGHAT and CDR2 to FQNNGV. The CDR3 goes from the cysteine to the phenylalanine over 15 residues. Only the CDR3 DNA is retained, 45 bases long and in frame from the first base. Germline trimming amounts to 2 bases on V and 3 bases on J, with 3 as the count of junction bases outside the gene matches. Here is what the overall study found, with its caveats: It was suggested by the authors that the approach could potentially be generalized to other disease states and immunological phenotypes. While some public TCRs were present in many individuals, most TCR sequences turned up only very rarely across donors. Cytomegalovirus status was reported to be diagnosed by the classifier with high specificity and sensitivity in both the original and validation cohorts. The presence/absence analyses assumed that sequencing depth was roughly uniform across donors, and that assumption may not be true. Correlated functional status among segregating V segments might be attributable to linkage disequilibrium, but an unknown experimental factor could not be ruled out. In a later genetic analysis, a missense DCLRE1C variant was associated with V-gene and J-gene trimming of TCR beta chains, and the association was replicated in an independent cohort. Only TCR beta chains were sequenced in this cohort, and the absence of alpha or paired-chain data limited detectable features. Several of the top co-occurrence clusters appeared to be linked to parvovirus B19, influenza, CMV and Epstein-Barr virus, according to a later analysis. Because HLA typing was unavailable for some donors at each locus, only the typed subset was used in association tests. Compared with equally common non-associated chains, HLA-associated TCR beta chains in a later analysis were more clonally expanded and had lower generation probabilities. A total of roughly 160 TCR beta chains were listed by the study as associated with cytomegalovirus. According to a later genetic analysis, donors in an Asian-associated ancestry cluster had fewer N-insertions in productive TCRs than the approximately 690-donor mean. Because the 87-base-pair reads could not distinguish some IMGT-functional V segments, including TRBV6-2 and TRBV6-3, those segments were excluded. The only immune exposure information available for the cohort was CMV serostatus. A later analysis associated 15,000 to 20,000 TCR beta sequences with specific HLA alleles at a false discovery rate of 0.05. According to a later analysis, most CMV-associated TCR beta chains appeared to be HLA-restricted, and the HLA associations seemed to be driven largely by CMV exposure. In a later analysis, TCR association rates were found to vary across HLA loci, with the most associated TCRs seen for DRB1 alleles and the fewest for HLA-C alleles. A further reported finding was that TCR beta sequences accurately predicted the HLA-A and HLA-B alleles for most subjects in the first cohort. In vitro tests confirmed that a few of the cytomegalovirus-associated TCR beta chains recognize cytomegalovirus antigens. When HLA alleles, especially DR and DQ, strongly co-occurred, TCR associations were difficult to assign to individual alleles. A cluster of highly shared sequence variants was judged likely to be a technical artifact of the sequencing pipeline. The earlier analysis of approximately 540 of the donors excluded some 15 rarely observed V segments, including chromosome 9 orphons, because counts were too low. An earlier analysis of approximately 570 of the donors showed that most TCR beta V segments appeared in productive rearrangements either about 87% or about 30% of the time, which broadly matched IMGT annotations.

Sequences were obtained from PBMCs. This sequence uses TRBV11-2 and TRBJ1-5; 8 bases in the middle match TRBD1. The TCR was taken from a woman younger than 35 in good health and CMV-seronegative. This receptor carries the CDR3 CASSLRTGINQPQHF. The DNA reads as follows: TGTGCCAGCAGCTTAAGGACAGGGATCAATCAGCCCCAGCATTTT. Supplemented by the reference TRBV11-2 and TRBJ1-5 proteins around the CDR3, the complete variable domain is EAGVAQSPRYKIIEKRQSVAFWCNPISGHATLYWYQQILGQGPKLLIQFQNNGVVDDSQLPKDRFSAERLKGVDSTLKIQPAKLEDSAVYLCASSLRTGINQPQHFGDGTRLSIL.